Following are 14 T cell receptor beta chains from one sample sequenced in a study of blood T cell repertoires in COVID-19. Profiled with immunoSEQ multiplex PCR; TCRdb holds only in-frame clones, not every one. The data hold 180,000 or so clones, with 60% to 80% observed a single time. Sequencing was carried out using PBMCs or T cells enriched from blood (not recorded which). These receptors were obtained from a man between 60 and 75 years old who had been exposed to COVID-19.

This chain connects TRBV5-1 to TRBJ1-2; 10 bases align to TRBD1. Germline values: CDR1 SGHRS, CDR2 YFSETQ. The CDR3 is made up of 13 amino acids. The V and J ends lost 6 bases and 8 bases, in that order; junction bases with no gene match: 7. The DNA of the CDR3 is TGCGCCAGCAACCAAGGACAGGGGGTCGGCTACACCTTC. Its translation is CASNQGQGVGYTF.

The CDR3 DNA reads as TGTGCCAGCAGACCAGGGGGCGCGTCCTATAATTCACCCCTCCACTTT. Translated, it gives CASRPGGASYNSPLHF. The chain recombines TRBV14 with TRBJ1-6, with 8 bases fitting TRBD1. CDR1 SGHDN and CDR2 FVKESK come from the germline V gene. The CDR3 extends over 16 amino acids. Unmatched junction bases numbered 5, after V lost 6 bases and J lost 1 base.

This clone is a singleton in its sample. The chain is built from TRBV29-1 and TRBJ2-2; possible D gene TRBD1, 6 bases. This CDR3 is built from 13 residues. Trimming removed 3 bases at V and 3 bases at J, with 8 bases between. Germline V gives CDR1 SQVTM, CDR2 ANQGSEA. The CDR3 sequence is CSVDRGYTGELFF. Here the CDR3 DNA reads TGCAGCGTTGACAGGGGATACACCGGGGAGCTGTTTTTT.

This sequence joins TRBV28 and TRBJ2-7, with a possible D match to TRBD2 (6 bases). V was pared by 6 bases and J by 0 bases, with 21 bases between. This CDR3 contains 17 residues. CDR1 MDHEN and CDR2 SYDVKM come from the germline V gene. CDR3 sequence (DNA): TGTGCCAGCAGGCCCCAGCGTCTCGCGGGAATCTCCTACGAGCAGTACTTC. Translated, it gives CASRPQRLAGISYEQYF.

The chain links TRBV7-9 to TRBJ1-6, with a tentative D call TRBD1 (5 bases). The CDR3 runs to 12 residues. CDR1 and CDR2 (germline): SEHNR, FQNEAQ (reference sequence). V was trimmed by 5 bases and J by 10 bases, leaving 9 bases between them. The CDR3 sequence: CASSRRGSPLHF. The CDR3 bases are TGTGCCAGCAGCCGGAGGGGCTCACCCCTCCACTTT.

The chain employs TRBV5-1 and TRBJ2-3; 7 bases are shared with TRBD2. The CDR3 is 16 amino acids. Losses at the gene ends were 7 bases for V and 5 bases for J; bases not matched to a gene: 16. Germline lookup yields CDR1 SGHRS and CDR2 YFSETQ. The CDR3 spells CASRQAASGSQDTQYF. CDR3 DNA sequence: TGCGCCAGCCGCCAGGCGGCTAGCGGTTCACAAGATACGCAGTATTTT.

The chain carries TRBV29-1 and TRBJ2-2; TRBD1 agrees at 7 bases. The CDR3 loop spans 14 amino acids. Looked up from germline, CDR1 is SQVTM and CDR2 is ANQGSEA. With 5 bases clipped from V and 1 base from J, the junction kept 4 bases outside the gene matches. The CDR3 protein is CSVLRDRNTGELFF. Here the CDR3 DNA reads TGCAGCGTTCTCCGGGACAGGAACACCGGGGAGCTGTTTTTT.

The CDR3, as DNA: TGTGCCAGTTCGGACAGGGGGCGAGGGGAGACCCAGTACTTC. As protein: CASSDRGRGETQYF. V is TRBV13 and J is TRBJ2-5; 11 bases are a match to TRBD1. Trimming cost V 9 bases and J 5 bases; bases outside gene matches: 8. The CDR3 length is 14 residues. CDR1 and CDR2 from the germline V gene are PRHDT and FYEKMQ (reference sequence).

This rearrangement joins TRBV6-5 to TRBJ2-7; tentative D call: TRBD2 (6 bases). The CDR3 spans 13 residues. Looked up from germline, CDR1 is MNHEY and CDR2 is SVGAGI. The V and J ends lost 6 bases and 0 bases respectively, with 9 bases between them. CDR3 nucleotides: TGTGCCAGCAGCCGGGGGTTCTCCTACGAGCAGTACTTC. Translating gives CASSRGFSYEQYF.

The count of this clone is one. The gene calls are TRBV30 and TRBJ1-1; 8 nucleotides match TRBD1. J was trimmed by 1 base and V by 0 bases; bases with no gene match: 7. This CDR3 is built from 16 residues. From germline, CDR1 is GTSNPN and CDR2 SVGIG (reference sequence). CDR3 sequence reads: CAWSVGDRIRNTEAFF. In DNA, the CDR3 is TGTGCCTGGAGTGTCGGGGACAGGATACGGAACACTGAAGCTTTCTTT.

This rearrangement joins TRBV27 to TRBJ1-4, with D unresolved. The germline gives CDR1 MNHEY, CDR2 SMNVEV (reference sequence). CDR3 length: 14 amino acids. Trimming left V 10 bases short and J 3 bases short, with 15 bases between. The CDR3 bases are TGTGCCACCCGCGGGTGGAGCCCTAATGAAAAACTGTTTTTT. It is translated as CATRGWSPNEKLFF.

The rearrangement uses TRBV9 and TRBJ2-1; TRBD2 agrees at 9 bases. V lost 3 bases and J lost 8; bases outside the gene matches: 12. CDR3 size: 16 residues. Germline V gene lookup returns CDR1 SGDLS and CDR2 YYNGEE. The CDR3 reads CASSADTSGPGDEQFF. The DNA for the CDR3 is TGTGCCAGCAGCGCCGATACTAGCGGGCCCGGGGATGAGCAGTTCTTC.

The chain employs TRBV27 and TRBJ2-7, with no clear D. The CDR3 runs to 14 residues. The germline V gene has CDR1 MNHEY and CDR2 SMNVEV (reference sequence). V was clipped by 5 bases and J by 6 bases, with 17 bases between them. The chain's CDR3 is CASSPPSRNPEQYF. As DNA, the CDR3 is TGTGCCAGCAGTCCCCCTAGTCGTAATCCCGAGCAGTACTTC.

This chain joins TRBV29-1 and TRBJ2-1; no firm D call. CDR1 is SQVTM, CDR2 ANQGSEA, per germline. V was cut by 3 bases and J by 6 bases, with 12 bases left in between. CDR3 length: 13 residues. Here the CDR3 reads CSVDGGIVNEQFF. The CDR3 DNA reads TGCAGCGTTGATGGTGGTATAGTCAATGAGCAGTTCTTC.